The next 26 T cell receptor beta chains were all read from a single sample in a study of T cell responses to AZD1222 COVID-19 vaccine. Clones were read by immunoSEQ multiplex PCR, and TCRdb kept only the in-frame ones, dropping some. The sample lists 200,000 to 250,000 clones, around 94% occurring once. Source: peripheral blood, taken 28 days after the second dose of the MenACWY control vaccine. The receptors derive from an adult who received the MenACWY meningococcal vaccine as a control.

This chain connects TRBV10-3 to TRBJ1-5, with TRBD1 as a possible D gene (5 bases). CDR1 and CDR2 (germline): ENHRY, SYGVKD. The length of the CDR3 is 14 residues. Trimming removed 11 bases from V and 0 bases from J, with 14 bases in between. CDR3 in DNA: TGTGCCGGCTCAGGGACTTATAGCAATCAGCCCCAGCATTTT. The encoded protein is CAGSGTYSNQPQHF.

The gene calls are TRBV10-3 and TRBJ2-2; D remains ambiguous. The CDR3 extends over 11 amino acids. Trimming shortened V by 2 bases and J by 5 bases, and 0 bases separated the two germline ends. Germline CDR1 is ENHRY and CDR2 is SYGVKD. This CDR3 is CAISETGELFF. CDR3 nucleotides: TGTGCCATCAGTGAGACCGGGGAGCTGTTTTTT.

CDR3 sequence reads: CASSILRDRGLLDGYTF. CDR3 sequence (DNA): TGTGCCAGCAGTATCCTCCGGGACAGGGGGCTTTTAGATGGCTACACCTTC. The chain employs TRBV28 and TRBJ1-2; 12 positions agree with TRBD1. The CDR3 extends over 17 amino acids. Trimming took 5 bases from V and 6 from J; bases not matched to a gene: 13. Looked up from germline, CDR1 is MDHEN and CDR2 is SYDVKM.

The rearrangement uses TRBV18 and TRBJ1-1; D gene unclear. The length of the CDR3 is 15 residues. V was cut by 3 bases and J by 0 bases, with 11 bases left in between. Germline CDR1 KGHSH, CDR2 LQKENI. The CDR3 reads CASSPSGEMNTEAFF. Written as DNA, the CDR3 is TGTGCCAGCTCACCGTCTGGGGAAATGAACACTGAAGCTTTCTTT.

This clone was counted once. The chain combines TRBV6-5 with TRBJ1-6; no clear D gene. The V gene lost 9 bases and the J gene lost 5 bases, with 17 bases spanning the gap. Germline V lookup: CDR1 MNHEY, CDR2 SVGAGI. This CDR3 is 15 amino acids long. CDR3 loop: CASVGSGNDNSPLHF. CDR3 sequence (DNA): TGTGCCAGTGTAGGGTCAGGAAACGATAATTCACCCCTCCACTTT.

In its sample, this clone was seen once. The rearrangement links TRBV20-1 to TRBJ1-2; 7 nucleotides agree with TRBD1. The trim removed 4 bases at V and 4 bases at J, leaving 0 bases unmatched. The CDR3 runs to 11 residues. Per the germline V gene, CDR1 is DFQATT and CDR2 is SNEGSKA (reference sequence). Here the CDR3 DNA reads TGCAGTGCTAAGGGGGCCTATGGCTACACCTTC. Translation gives CSAKGAYGYTF.

This clone was picked up one time. This rearrangement joins TRBV7-9 to TRBJ2-3; tentatively, D is TRBD2 (6 bases). The V end lost 1 base, the J end lost 4 bases, and 6 bases lay between the germline ends. CDR1 and CDR2 (germline): SEHNR, FQNEAQ (reference sequence). The CDR3 sequence is 13 residues long. The CDR3 nucleotides are TGTGCCAGCAGCTTAGGGGGGGCAGATACGCAGTATTTT. It yields the protein CASSLGGADTQYF. The full variable domain, with the rest looked up from reference TRBV7-9 and TRBJ2-3, is DTGVSQNPRHKITKRGQNVTFRCDPISEHNRLYWYRQTLGQGPEFLTYFQNEAQLEKSRLLSDRFSAERPKGSFSTLEIQRTEQGDSAMYLCASSLGGADTQYFGPGTRLTVL.

The CDR3 region has the DNA TGTGCCAGCAGCTCCACCGGGGATACGCAGTATTTT. Translation gives CASSSTGDTQYF. The genes are TRBV5-5 and TRBJ2-3, with D hard to call. The V gene's germline CDR1 is SGHKS and CDR2 YYEKEE (reference sequence). The ends were cut back, 3 bases at V and 6 bases at J, with 8 bases in the middle. The CDR3 has 12 amino acids.

V and J are TRBV2 and TRBJ2-7; tentatively, D is TRBD1 (6 bases). The length of the CDR3 is 14 residues. CDR1 and CDR2 (germline): SNHLY, FYNNEI. V was shortened by 5 bases and J by 6 bases, with 17 bases between the two germline ends. CDR3 sequence: CASSIDTGTGEQYF. CDR3 nucleotide sequence: TGTGCCAGCAGTATAGACACAGGGACGGGCGAGCAGTACTTC.

The rearrangement joins TRBV19 to TRBJ2-7, with D maybe TRBD1 (5 bases). This CDR3 contains 13 residues. From germline, CDR1 is LNHDA and CDR2 SQIVND (reference sequence). V was trimmed by 4 bases and J by 3 bases, leaving 10 bases between them. This CDR3 reads CASSKDILYEQYF. CDR3 coding DNA: TGTGCCAGTAGTAAGGACATTCTCTACGAGCAGTACTTC.

A few counts support this clone. The CDR3 region has the DNA TGTGCCAGCAGTTCCGGAGGTGGAAACACCATATATTTT. Protein sequence: CASSSGGGNTIYF. This rearrangement joins TRBV28 to TRBJ1-3; D remains unclear. The V gene's germline CDR1 is MDHEN and CDR2 SYDVKM. The CDR3 consists of 13 residues. V was cut by 4 bases and J by 3 bases, with 7 bases left in between.

The chain recombines TRBV5-1 with TRBJ2-3; D is perhaps TRBD1 (5 bases). This CDR3 has 14 amino acids. Deletions cut 5 bases from V and 0 bases from J, with 10 bases between. Germline CDR1 and CDR2: SGHRS and YFSETQ. The CDR3 nucleotides are TGCGCCAGCAGAGCCAGGGCTAGCACAGATACGCAGTATTTT. It specifies CASRARASTDTQYF.

The V call is TRBV3-1 (or the pseudogene TRBV3-2), the J call TRBJ2-3; D is unclear. Germline-derived CDR1 and CDR2 are LGHDT and YNNKEL (reference sequence). Trimming took off 1 base at V and 3 bases at J, with 5 bases between the two ends. The CDR3 sequence is 13 residues long. CDR3 protein: CASSQVRTDTQYF. In nucleotides, the CDR3 is TGTGCCAGCAGCCAAGTACGGACAGATACGCAGTATTTT.

The rearrangement uses TRBV28 and TRBJ1-1, with D unresolved. Per the germline V gene, CDR1 is MDHEN and CDR2 is SYDVKM. CDR3 length equals 12 residues. Trimming left V 6 bases short and J 3 bases short, with 8 bases between. The CDR3 coding sequence is TGTGCCAGCAGGAGAGATTACACTGAAGCTTTCTTT. Protein product: CASRRDYTEAFF.

In the case of this clone: This specimen includes other DNA sequences encoding the same CDR3. The rearrangement uses TRBV9 and TRBJ2-7; D is tentatively TRBD1 or TRBD2 (5 bases each). Germline V CDR1 and CDR2: SGDLS, YYNGEE. The CDR3 extends over 14 amino acids. Trimming stripped 0 bases from V and 4 bases from J, with 11 bases between. The CDR3 nucleotides are TGTGCCAGCAGCGTAGGAGGAGGACAATACGAGCAGTACTTC. Its translation: CASSVGGGQYEQYF.

The DNA of the CDR3 is TGTGCCTGGAGTGTACAGGGGGGAAGCACAGATACGCAGTATTTT. Protein: CAWSVQGGSTDTQYF. This rearrangement joins TRBV30 to TRBJ2-3, with TRBD1 matching over 8 bases. The CDR3 contains 15 residues. Germline CDR1 reads GTSNPN; CDR2 reads SVGIG (reference sequence). The V and J ends lost 0 bases and 0 bases, in that order; junction bases with no gene match: 2.

The rearrangement joins TRBV28 to TRBJ2-3; TRBD2 might be the D (6 bases). The germline V and J ends were trimmed by 2 bases and 0 bases, with 6 bases remaining between them. Germline lookup yields CDR1 MDHEN and CDR2 SYDVKM. The CDR3 spans 14 residues. The CDR3 spells CASSLGGSTDTQYF. CDR3 DNA sequence: TGTGCCAGCAGTTTAGGGGGGAGCACAGATACGCAGTATTTT.

The V and J genes are TRBV7-9 and TRBJ1-2; the match to TRBD1 covers 8 bases. Germline CDR1 and CDR2: SEHNR and FQNEAQ (reference sequence). Trimming at V came to 7 bases and at J to 3 bases, leaving 7 bases not matched to a gene. The CDR3 loop spans 14 amino acids. The CDR3 is CASILDRGDYGYTF. Written as DNA, the CDR3 is TGTGCCAGCATCCTCGACAGGGGTGACTATGGCTACACCTTC.

On this clone: Other DNA sequences in this sample translate to the same CDR3. This chain joins TRBV6-5 and TRBJ1-1, with D perhaps TRBD1 (6 bases). Germline loops: CDR1 MNHEY, CDR2 SVGAGI. V was clipped by 0 bases and J by 1 base, with 9 bases between them. The CDR3 length is 15 residues. The CDR3 DNA is TGTGCCAGCAGTTACTCGACAGGAAAGAACACTGAAGCTTTCTTT. It codes for CASSYSTGKNTEAFF.

This chain uses TRBV20-1 with TRBJ2-1; D remains unclear. The CDR3 is 8 amino acids. Germline CDR1 and CDR2: DFQATT and SNEGSKA (reference sequence). Trimming removed 7 bases from V and 8 bases from J, with 3 bases in between. CDR3 sequence: CSVDEQFF. The CDR3 DNA is TGCAGTGTGGATGAGCAGTTCTTC.

The chain joins TRBV24-1 to TRBJ1-1, with D possibly being TRBD1 (5 bases). From germline, CDR1 is KGHDR and CDR2 SFDVKD. Deletions cut 3 bases from V and 4 bases from J, with 11 bases between. CDR3 length: 14 residues. DNA for the CDR3: TGTGCCACCAGTGATAGTGGTGGGGGCACTGAAGCTTTCTTT. It codes for CATSDSGGGTEAFF.

The V call is TRBV28, the J call TRBJ1-6; D is perhaps TRBD1 (6 bases). V was trimmed by 10 bases and J by 7 bases, leaving 14 bases between them. This CDR3 spans 13 amino acids. Germline CDR1 is MDHEN and CDR2 is SYDVKM. The CDR3 DNA follows: TGTGCCACCTCCGGACAGCAGAATTCACCCCTCCACTTT. This gives the protein CATSGQQNSPLHF.

The V gene is TRBV28, the J gene TRBJ1-1, with a possible D match to TRBD1 (6 bases). The V end lost 1 base, the J end lost 0 bases, and 15 bases lay between the germline ends. Germline CDR1 is MDHEN and CDR2 is SYDVKM. The CDR3 is made up of 17 amino acids. The CDR3 coding sequence is TGTGCCAGCAGTTTATTCGGGGGGCTGGAAATGAACACTGAAGCTTTCTTT. It encodes CASSLFGGLEMNTEAFF.

This clone was seen a single time. The rearrangement uses TRBV29-1 and TRBJ1-5; tentatively, D is TRBD1 (6 bases). The germline gives CDR1 SQVTM, CDR2 ANQGSEA. V was pared by 6 bases and J by 6 bases, with 15 bases between. The CDR3 consists of 13 residues. The CDR3, as DNA: TGCAGCGTGATTCTACAGGGCTCTCAGCCCCAGCATTTT. It yields the protein CSVILQGSQPQHF.

The V and J genes are TRBV14 and TRBJ1-2; unclear D gene. The CDR3 spans 14 residues. Trimming shortened V by 4 bases and J by 5 bases, and 14 bases separated the two germline ends. In germline, CDR1 is SGHDN, CDR2 FVKESK. The CDR3 protein is CASSPTTNFYGYTF. In DNA form, the CDR3 reads TGTGCCAGCAGCCCTACGACAAATTTTTATGGCTACACCTTC.

This clone was counted only a few times. The V and J genes are TRBV9 and TRBJ1-2, with 7 bases that match TRBD1. The CDR3 runs 15 residues. V was pared by 4 bases and J by 4 bases, with 10 bases of the junction left unmatched. Germline V gene lookup returns CDR1 SGDLS and CDR2 YYNGEE. CDR3 amino acids: CASSRQGSGAYGYTF. The CDR3 nucleotides read TGTGCCAGCAGCCGACAGGGATCTGGCGCCTATGGCTACACCTTC.